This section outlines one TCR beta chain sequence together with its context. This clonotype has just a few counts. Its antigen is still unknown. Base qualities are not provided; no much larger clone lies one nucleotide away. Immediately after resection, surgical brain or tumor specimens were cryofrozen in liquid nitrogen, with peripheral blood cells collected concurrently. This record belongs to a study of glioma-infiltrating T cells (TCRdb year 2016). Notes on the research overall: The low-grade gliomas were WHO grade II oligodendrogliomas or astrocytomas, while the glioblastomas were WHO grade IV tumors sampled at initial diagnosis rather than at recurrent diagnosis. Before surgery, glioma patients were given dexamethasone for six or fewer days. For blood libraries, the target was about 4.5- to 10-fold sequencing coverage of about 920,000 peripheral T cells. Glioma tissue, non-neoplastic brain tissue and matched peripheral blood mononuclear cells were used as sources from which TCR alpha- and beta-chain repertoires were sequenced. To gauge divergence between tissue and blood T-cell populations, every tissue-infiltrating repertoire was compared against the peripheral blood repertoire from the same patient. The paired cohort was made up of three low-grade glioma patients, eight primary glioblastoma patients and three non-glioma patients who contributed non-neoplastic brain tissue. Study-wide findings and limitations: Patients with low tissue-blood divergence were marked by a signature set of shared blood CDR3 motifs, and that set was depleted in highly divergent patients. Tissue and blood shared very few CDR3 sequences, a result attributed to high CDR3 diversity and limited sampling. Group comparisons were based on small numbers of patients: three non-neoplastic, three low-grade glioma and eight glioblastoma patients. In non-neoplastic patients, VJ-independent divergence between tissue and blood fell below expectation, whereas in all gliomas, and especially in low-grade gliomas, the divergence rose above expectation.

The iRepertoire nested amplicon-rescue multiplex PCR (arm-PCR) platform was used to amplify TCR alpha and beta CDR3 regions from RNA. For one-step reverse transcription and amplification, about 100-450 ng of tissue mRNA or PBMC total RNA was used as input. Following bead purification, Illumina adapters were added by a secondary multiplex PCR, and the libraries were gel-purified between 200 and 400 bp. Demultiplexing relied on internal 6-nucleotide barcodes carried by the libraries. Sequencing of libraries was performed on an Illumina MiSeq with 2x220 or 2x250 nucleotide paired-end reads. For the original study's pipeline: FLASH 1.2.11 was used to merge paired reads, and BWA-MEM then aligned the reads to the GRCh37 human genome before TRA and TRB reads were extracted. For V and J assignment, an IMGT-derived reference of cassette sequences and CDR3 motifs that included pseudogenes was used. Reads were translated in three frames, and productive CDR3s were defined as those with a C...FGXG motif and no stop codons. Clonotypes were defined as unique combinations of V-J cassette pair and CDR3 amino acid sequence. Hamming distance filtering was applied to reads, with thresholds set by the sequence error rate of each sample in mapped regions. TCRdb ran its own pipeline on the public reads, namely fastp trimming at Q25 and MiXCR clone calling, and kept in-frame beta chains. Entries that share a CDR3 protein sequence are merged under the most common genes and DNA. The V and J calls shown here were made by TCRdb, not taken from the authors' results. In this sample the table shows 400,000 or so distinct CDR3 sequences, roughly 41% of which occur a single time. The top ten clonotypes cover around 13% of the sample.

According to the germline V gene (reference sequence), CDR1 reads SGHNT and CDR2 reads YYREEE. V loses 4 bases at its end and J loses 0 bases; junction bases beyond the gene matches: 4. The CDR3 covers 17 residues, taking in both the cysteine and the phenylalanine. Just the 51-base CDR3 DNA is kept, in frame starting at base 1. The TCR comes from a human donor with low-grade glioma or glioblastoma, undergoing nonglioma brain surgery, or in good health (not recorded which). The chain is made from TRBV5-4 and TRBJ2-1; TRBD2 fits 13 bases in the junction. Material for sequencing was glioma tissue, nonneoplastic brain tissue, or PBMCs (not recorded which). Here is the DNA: TGTGCCAGCAGCCCGGGACTAGCGGGATTCTCCTACAATGAGCAGTTCTTC. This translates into CASSPGLAGFSYNEQFF.